This TCR beta chain comes out of a study of blood T cell repertoires in COVID-19. Study context: The United States, Italy and Spain provided the acute and convalescent COVID-19 samples. Sample material is recorded as cDNA or gDNA derived from T cells, B-cell-depleted T cells, or PBMCs.

This clone was recorded once. In the original analysis: Reference gene primer amplification in the assay estimated nucleated cell counts. TCRdb keeps only in-frame clones here, not all; method: immunoSEQ multiplex PCR. That table is the source of V, J and clone size, and D and trimming were worked out from the DNA. The sample has 100,000 to 150,000 clones, over 80% seen once; the top ten hold roughly 10%. The sequenced sample was peripheral blood. The receptor's source is a man aged 60 to 75 with acute or convalescent COVID-19.

The chain's CDR3 is CASSLGTSGLDYEQYF. CDR3 nucleotides: TGCGCCAGCAGCCTGGGGACTAGCGGACTCGATTACGAGCAGTACTTC. The rearrangement uses TRBV5-1 and TRBJ2-7, with 11 positions matching TRBD2. The CDR3 has 16 amino acids. With 4 bases clipped from V and 4 bases from J, the junction kept 10 bases outside the gene matches. Per germline, CDR1 SGHRS and CDR2 YFSETQ.